The rows below give T cell receptor beta chains drawn from one sample of a study of T cells after yellow fever vaccination. MiXCR, run by TCRdb on the 5' RACE reads, gives a single entry per CDR3 protein. The sample yields under 200,000 distinct CDR3 sequences, less than 9% seen once. Sequenced material: CD4+ T cells sorted from PBMCs, taken around 5 days after the first yellow fever vaccination. These receptor sequences come from a young man who received the YFV17D yellow fever vaccine. Each CDR3 is given with its conserved first and last residue. The D gene is left open where the match is weak. Clone size appears in some rows only: once, few, many, or a class for an expanded clone.

>NA|TRBV7-9|TRBJ1-5|many
TGTGCCAGCAGCTCCGATCCGGGGGCGCTTGGAAGGAATCAGCCCCAGCATTTT
CASSSDPGALGRNQPQHF
>TRBD1|TRBV27|TRBJ2-4|few
TGTGCCAGCAGTTCCCACGACAGGGCCGGCATTCAGTACTTC
CASSSHDRAGIQYF
>NA|TRBV14|TRBJ1-2|many
TGTGCCAGCAGCCAAGGGACAGCCGTTGGCTACACCTTC
CASSQGTAVGYTF
>TRBD2|TRBV20-1|TRBJ2-1|NA
TGCAGTGCAACCGGGACTAGCGGGAACAATGAGCAGTTCTTC
CSATGTSGNNEQFF
>TRBD2|TRBV5-1|TRBJ2-3|many
TGCGCCAGCAGCTTGGGGGCCAGCGGGGGAGGCACAGATACGCAGTATTTT
CASSLGASGGGTDTQYF
>NA|TRBV18|TRBJ1-6|few
TGTGCCAGCTCAACGCCCAGGGGCTCCTATAATTCACCCCTCCACTTT
CASSTPRGSYNSPLHF
>NA|TRBV4-3|TRBJ1-4|many
TGCGCCAGCAGCCCCTTCGTAGCAACTAATGAAAAACTGTTTTTT
CASSPFVATNEKLFF
>NA|TRBV18|TRBJ2-4|NA
TGTGCCAGCTCACGAGATGGGACCCTTCAAAACATTCAGTACTTC
CASSRDGTLQNIQYF
>NA|TRBV28|TRBJ2-5|NA
TGTGCCAGCAGGGAAGGCCTCTGGGAGACCCAGTACTTC
CASREGLWETQYF
>NA|TRBV27|TRBJ1-5|many
TGTGCCAGCAGTCTCTCCGGAGGGAGGCGTCAGCCCCAGCATTTT
CASSLSGGRRQPQHF
>TRBD1|TRBV4-2|TRBJ1-4|NA
TGTGCCAGCAGGAAGACAGGGACCGAAAAACTGTTTTTT
CASRKTGTEKLFF
>NA|TRBV28|TRBJ2-1|many
TGTGCCAGCAGCGTACTGAGCTCCTACAATGAGCAGTTCTTC
CASSVLSSYNEQFF
>NA|TRBV7-6|TRBJ2-7|many
TGTGCCAGCAGCTTAAGGACAAACTACGAGCAGTACTTC
CASSLRTNYEQYF